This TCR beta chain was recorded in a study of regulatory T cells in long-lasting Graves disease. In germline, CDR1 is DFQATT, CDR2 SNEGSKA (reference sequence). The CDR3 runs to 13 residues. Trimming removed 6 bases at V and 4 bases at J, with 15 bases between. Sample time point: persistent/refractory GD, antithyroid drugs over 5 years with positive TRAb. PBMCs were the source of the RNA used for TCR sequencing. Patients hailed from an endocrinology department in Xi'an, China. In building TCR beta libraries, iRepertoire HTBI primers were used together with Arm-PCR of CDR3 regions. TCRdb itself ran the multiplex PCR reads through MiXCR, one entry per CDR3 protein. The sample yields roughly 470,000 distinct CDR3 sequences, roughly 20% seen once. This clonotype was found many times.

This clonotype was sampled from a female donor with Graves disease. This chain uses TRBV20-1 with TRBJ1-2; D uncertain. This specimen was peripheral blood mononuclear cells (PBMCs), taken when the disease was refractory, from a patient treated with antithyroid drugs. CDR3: CSAASGFGYGYTF. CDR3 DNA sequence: TGCAGTGCCGCCTCGGGGTTCGGCTATGGCTACACCTTC.